The 10 T cell receptor beta chains in this list originate from one sample, sequenced in a study of blood T cell repertoires in COVID-19. Profiling relied on immunoSEQ multiplex PCR, and the TCRdb table lists in-frame clones only, not all of them. The table lists 250,000 or so clones, around nine tenths of them singletons. Sequencing used peripheral blood. The receptors stem from a man aged 35 to 55 with active or convalescent COVID-19.

The chain is built from TRBV27 and TRBJ2-7; D unresolved. CDR3 length: 14 residues. Between the trimmed V and J ends, which lost 5 bases and 3 bases, there was a span of 14 bases. Germline-derived CDR1 and CDR2 are MNHEY and SMNVEV (reference sequence). This CDR3 reads CASSPLVQGYEQYF. The DNA for the CDR3 is TGTGCCAGCAGTCCTCTAGTACAAGGCTACGAGCAGTACTTC.

The chain is built from TRBV18 and TRBJ2-5, with D possibly being TRBD2 (6 bases). V was trimmed by 3 bases and J by 3 bases, leaving 17 bases between them. CDR3 length: 16 amino acids. In germline, CDR1 is KGHSH, CDR2 LQKENI. Written as DNA, the CDR3 is TGTGCCAGCTCACCGACACCGGGACGGACTAAAGAGACCCAGTACTTC. This gives the protein CASSPTPGRTKETQYF.

This chain links TRBV5-1 with TRBJ1-1; D is possibly TRBD1 (6 bases). The germline V gene encodes CDR1 SGHRS and CDR2 YFSETQ. The V and J ends lost 0 bases and 6 bases respectively, with 12 bases between them. The CDR3 loop spans 14 amino acids. The DNA of the CDR3 is TGCGCCAGCAGCTTGGCCGGGGCAGGGGCTGAAGCTTTCTTT. Its protein product is CASSLAGAGAEAFF.

V gene TRBV30 combines with J gene TRBJ1-1, with a weak D call TRBD1 (5 bases). V shed 5 bases and J shed 1 base, with 11 bases lying between them. The CDR3 spans 13 residues. Germline loops: CDR1 GTSNPN, CDR2 SVGIG (reference sequence). For the CDR3, the DNA is TGTGCCTGGGATCAGGGAGGGAACACTGAAGCTTTCTTT. This gives the protein CAWDQGGNTEAFF. The full variable domain, its missing parts supplied by reference TRBV30 and TRBJ1-1, is SQTIHQWPATLVQPVGSPLSLECTVEGTSNPNLYWYRQAAGRGLQLLFYSVGIGQISSEVPQNLSASRPQDRQFILSSKKLLLSDSGFYLCAWDQGGNTEAFFGQGTRLTVV.

This chain uses TRBV24-1 with TRBJ2-1; D perhaps matches TRBD2 (6 bases). The CDR3 is 15 amino acids. Germline V CDR1 and CDR2: KGHDR, SFDVKD. V was trimmed by 4 bases and J by 8 bases, leaving 17 bases between them. CDR3 in DNA: TGTGCCACCAGTGACAAACTAGCTTTTATGGATGAGCAGTTCTTC. It translates to CATSDKLAFMDEQFF.

This chain connects TRBV6-5 to TRBJ1-3; TRBD1 is a possible D gene (5 bases). CDR1 and CDR2 (germline): MNHEY, SVGAGI. Trimming shortened V by 4 bases and J by 0 bases, and 13 bases separated the two germline ends. There are 16 residues in the CDR3. Written as DNA, the CDR3 is TGTGCCAGCAGTTCCGTTTGGGGCACCTCTGGAAACACCATATATTTT. It encodes CASSSVWGTSGNTIYF.

The rearrangement links TRBV21-1 to TRBJ2-2; the D call TRBD2 from the table was never checked on the DNA. TRBV21-1 corresponds to a pseudogene. This CDR3 comprises 14 residues. CDR3 DNA: TGTGCCAGCAGTCTCCGCGCCGACACCGGGGAGCTGTTTTTT. It yields the protein CASSLRADTGELFF.

The J gene is TRBJ1-1, the V gene TRBV19; TRBD1 agrees at 9 bases. The CDR3 has 18 amino acids. CDR1 LNHDA and CDR2 SQIVND come from the germline V gene (reference sequence). After removal of 7 bases from V and 5 bases from J, the junction contained 20 bases not matched to a gene. The chain's CDR3 is CASTARTGDGGGETEAFF. The CDR3, as DNA: TGTGCCAGTACCGCCAGGACAGGGGATGGGGGAGGAGAGACTGAAGCTTTCTTT. Full variable domain (outside the CDR3, taken from reference TRBV19 and TRBJ1-1): DGGITQSPKYLFRKEGQNVTLSCEQNLNHDAMYWYRQDPGQGLRLIYYSQIVNDFQKGDIAEGYSVSREKKESFPLTVTSAQKNPTAFYLCASTARTGDGGGETEAFFGQGTRLTVV.

The chain combines TRBV6-5 with TRBJ2-2; 7 nucleotides align to TRBD1. The CDR3 has 14 residues. With V trimmed by 3 bases and J by 9 bases, 7 bases remained unmatched. Germline loops: CDR1 MNHEY, CDR2 SVGAGI. This CDR3 reads CASSYEQGIRELFF. As DNA, the CDR3 is TGTGCCAGCAGTTATGAACAGGGGATTCGGGAGCTGTTTTTT.

The chain links TRBV11-3 to TRBJ2-1; D might be TRBD2 (5 bases). CDR3 length: 18 amino acids. Trimming removed 0 bases at V and 0 bases at J, with 15 bases between. Germline values: CDR1 SGHNT, CDR2 YENEEA. CDR3 loop: CASSLESLRGSSYNEQFF. The CDR3 bases are TGTGCCAGCAGCTTAGAGAGCCTACGGGGTAGCTCCTACAATGAGCAGTTCTTC.